Presented here are 20 T cell receptor beta chains from one specimen sequenced in a study of T cell changes during pregnancy in multiple sclerosis (dated by TCRdb to the late 2010s). Library generation was performed with the immunoSEQ multiplex PCR assay. TCRdb retrieved this table from immuneACCESS and kept in-frame rearrangements only. Not all clones are present; in checked studies, unresolved V genes account for under half, and no reason is known for the remainder. The sample data list roughly 49,000 clones, and roughly 91% of these were observed just once. The ten largest clones take up around 0.27% of the sample. The material sequenced was CD4+ T cells from peripheral blood mononuclear cells, taken in the second trimester of pregnancy. The receptors stem from a female donor with multiple sclerosis, enrolled in a pregnancy study.

This chain connects TRBV9 to TRBJ2-5; possibly TRBD2 for D (6 bases). Per the germline V gene, CDR1 is SGDLS and CDR2 is YYNGEE. The CDR3 loop spans 14 amino acids. Trimming removed 4 bases from V and 5 bases from J, with 15 bases in between. CDR3: CASSISGEGETQYF. The CDR3 nucleotides read TGTGCCAGCAGCATTAGCGGAGAAGGGGAGACCCAGTACTTC.

The J gene is TRBJ2-4, the V gene TRBV4-1, with D tentatively TRBD1 (5 bases). Germline V gene data show CDR1 as MGHRA and CDR2 as YSYEKL. The CDR3 covers 20 residues. Trimming stripped 1 base from V and 0 bases from J, with 22 bases between. The DNA for the CDR3 is TGCGCCAGCAGCCAAGTTTTGGATAGGGCAGGGCCCTTAGCCAAAAACATTCAGTACTTC. Translation: CASSQVLDRAGPLAKNIQYF.

This clone was counted a single time. V usage is TRBV5-1 and J usage is TRBJ2-1, with D possibly TRBD2 on 6 matching bases. V lost 0 bases and J 0 bases, leaving 13 bases between the germline ends. The CDR3 runs 17 residues. Germline V gene lookup returns CDR1 SGHRS and CDR2 YFSETQ. This chain's CDR3 is CASSLGGSGVSYNEQFF. As DNA, the CDR3 is TGCGCCAGCAGCTTGGGGGGGTCGGGGGTCTCCTACAATGAGCAGTTCTTC.

This chain links TRBV2 with TRBJ1-2; the match to TRBD1 covers 9 bases. Per germline, CDR1 SNHLY and CDR2 FYNNEI. The V segment lost 4 bases and the J segment 8 bases; nucleotides outside the gene matches: 11. The CDR3 spans 15 residues. For the CDR3, the DNA is TGTGCCAGCAGTGCCCCGGACAGGGGTTCATTCGGCTACACCTTC. This translates into CASSAPDRGSFGYTF.

This sequence joins TRBV7-3 and TRBJ1-1; 7 nucleotides match TRBD1. After removal of 5 bases from V and 2 bases from J, the junction contained 5 bases not matched to a gene. This CDR3 comprises 14 residues. CDR1 is SGHTA, CDR2 FQGTGA, per germline. CDR3 in amino acids: CASSAGTDNTEAFF. The CDR3 DNA is TGTGCCAGCAGCGCCGGGACAGATAACACTGAAGCTTTCTTT.

V usage is TRBV10-3 and J usage is TRBJ2-7; a possible D gene is TRBD2 (5 bases). From germline, CDR1 is ENHRY and CDR2 SYGVKD. Trimming cost V 3 bases and J 2 bases, with 17 bases left between them. The CDR3 length is 16 residues. The CDR3 is CAISDGGRKIAYEQYF. In DNA form, the CDR3 reads TGTGCCATCAGTGACGGAGGACGGAAAATCGCCTACGAGCAGTACTTC.

The rearrangement joins TRBV11-2 to TRBJ2-5, with TRBD1 matching over 9 bases. From germline, CDR1 is SGHAT and CDR2 FQNNGV. The CDR3 is 16 residues long. The V segment lost 1 base and the J segment 5 bases; nucleotides outside the gene matches: 8. CDR3 nucleotide sequence: TGTGCCAGCAGCTTAGGGGGACAGGGAATGACGGAGACCCAGTACTTC. It is translated as CASSLGGQGMTETQYF.

The V gene is TRBV29-1, the J gene TRBJ2-3; D might be TRBD2 (5 bases). Germline CDR1 reads SQVTM; CDR2 reads ANQGSEA. Trimming shortened V by 6 bases and J by 3 bases, and 16 bases separated the two germline ends. This CDR3 is built from 14 residues. The CDR3 sequence is CSVSGIKNTDTQYF. CDR3 nucleotides: TGCAGCGTCTCCGGGATAAAAAATACAGATACGCAGTATTTT.

The chain joins TRBV27 to TRBJ1-1; perhaps TRBD1 as D (5 bases). CDR1 is MNHEY and CDR2 is SMNVEV in the germline V gene (reference sequence). The V and J ends lost 7 bases and 1 base respectively, with 16 bases between them. CDR3 length equals 15 residues. The chain's CDR3 is CASTLSNGGNTEAFF. Written as DNA, the CDR3 is TGTGCCAGCACCCTCTCCAACGGGGGGAACACTGAAGCTTTCTTT.

J is TRBJ2-3 and V is TRBV5-4; 13 nucleotides agree with TRBD2. V lost 4 bases to trimming and J lost 4 bases; unmatched junction nucleotides: 3. This CDR3 is built from 15 residues. The germline V gene encodes CDR1 SGHNT and CDR2 YYREEE (reference sequence). In nucleotides, the CDR3 is TGTGCCAGCAGCAAAGGGACTAGCGGGGCAGATACGCAGTATTTT. As protein: CASSKGTSGADTQYF.

The genes are TRBV2 and TRBJ2-2; tentatively, D is TRBD2 (5 bases). CDR1 is SNHLY, CDR2 FYNNEI, per germline. The CDR3 has 15 residues. Trimming shortened V by 3 bases and J by 6 bases, and 14 bases separated the two germline ends. The CDR3 protein is CASSEIFGGAGELFF. In DNA, the CDR3 is TGTGCCAGCAGTGAGATATTCGGAGGCGCCGGGGAGCTGTTTTTT.

The chain couples TRBV29-1 to TRBJ2-7; weak D call: TRBD1 (5 bases). The CDR3 has 13 amino acids. Germline assignment: CDR1 SQVTM and CDR2 ANQGSEA. In DNA form, the CDR3 reads TGCGTGGTTACAGGTGACTTCTCCTACGAGCAGTACTTC. It codes for CVVTGDFSYEQYF.

This sequence joins TRBV9 and TRBJ2-3; TRBD1 matches at 8 bases. Looked up from germline, CDR1 is SGDLS and CDR2 is YYNGEE. The CDR3 extends over 16 amino acids. Unmatched junction bases numbered 7, after V lost 0 bases and J lost 4 bases. CDR3 sequence: CASSVGGQANPDTQYF. CDR3 DNA sequence: TGTGCCAGCAGCGTAGGGGGACAGGCTAATCCAGATACGCAGTATTTT.

This chain joins TRBV5-1 and TRBJ2-1; 8 bases agree with TRBD2. The CDR3 extends over 16 amino acids. J gave up 7 bases and V 3 bases, and 12 bases lay outside the gene matches. CDR1 is SGHRS and CDR2 is YFSETQ in the germline V gene. This CDR3 is CASSSKTSETGNEQFF. CDR3 in DNA: TGCGCCAGCAGCTCCAAGACTAGCGAGACCGGTAATGAGCAGTTCTTC. Full variable domain (outside the CDR3, taken from reference TRBV5-1 and TRBJ2-1): KAGVTQTPRYLIKTRGQQVTLSCSPISGHRSVSWYQQTPGQGLQFLFEYFSETQRNKGNFPGRFSGRQFSNSRSEMNVSTLELGDSALYLCASSSKTSETGNEQFFGPGTRLTVL.

The chain has TRBV5-1 and TRBJ2-7; possibly TRBD1 for D (6 bases). The CDR3 has 14 residues. CDR1 SGHRS and CDR2 YFSETQ come from the germline V gene. V was pared by 4 bases and J by 12 bases, with 23 bases between. CDR3 DNA sequence: TGCGCCAGCAGCATACAGGGTGCAGGGGACCAGTCGTACTTC. Its translation: CASSIQGAGDQSYF.

Here the CDR3 DNA reads TGTGCCAGCTCACAGGGGGAGACCCAGTACTTC. It is translated as CASSQGETQYF. This rearrangement joins TRBV18 to TRBJ2-5, with D perhaps TRBD1 (5 bases). Trimming cost V 4 bases and J 5 bases, with 5 bases left between them. The CDR3 runs 11 residues. Germline CDR1 KGHSH, CDR2 LQKENI.

This clone was recorded once. The chain joins TRBV10-2 to TRBJ2-7; D is uncertain. CDR3 length equals 13 residues. CDR1 and CDR2 (germline): WSHSY, SAAADI. Trimming stripped 2 bases from V and 2 bases from J, with 7 bases between. Here the CDR3 reads CASSEHNTYEQYF. Here the CDR3 DNA reads TGCGCCAGCAGTGAGCACAACACCTACGAGCAGTACTTC.

This chain joins TRBV29-1 and TRBJ1-2, with 11 bases lining up with TRBD1. Germline V gene sequence: CDR1 SQVTM, CDR2 ANQGSEA. The CDR3 totals 12 residues. The V gene end was trimmed by 8 bases and the J gene end by 6 bases; junction bases not matched to a gene: 5. As DNA, the CDR3 is TGCAGCACCGGACAGGGGGCGGATGGCTACACCTTC. Translating it yields CSTGQGADGYTF.

Only a few counts were recorded for this clone. CDR3 in amino acids: CASSMMGAAGNTIYF. The CDR3 coding sequence is TGTGCCAGTAGTATGATGGGGGCGGCTGGAAACACCATATATTTT. The chain carries TRBV19 and TRBJ1-3; the D gene is possibly TRBD1 (6 bases). Trimming left V 3 bases short and J 2 bases short, with 11 bases between. This CDR3 has 15 amino acids. Germline V gives CDR1 LNHDA, CDR2 SQIVND (reference sequence).

This clone is a singleton in its sample. This chain links TRBV20-1 with TRBJ1-1, with 7 positions matching TRBD1. The CDR3 sequence is 11 residues long. Trimming at V came to 7 bases and at J to 3 bases, leaving 2 bases not matched to a gene. Germline CDR1 DFQATT, CDR2 SNEGSKA (reference sequence). This CDR3 is CSGDSYTEAFF. The CDR3 bases are TGCAGTGGGGACAGCTACACTGAAGCTTTCTTT.